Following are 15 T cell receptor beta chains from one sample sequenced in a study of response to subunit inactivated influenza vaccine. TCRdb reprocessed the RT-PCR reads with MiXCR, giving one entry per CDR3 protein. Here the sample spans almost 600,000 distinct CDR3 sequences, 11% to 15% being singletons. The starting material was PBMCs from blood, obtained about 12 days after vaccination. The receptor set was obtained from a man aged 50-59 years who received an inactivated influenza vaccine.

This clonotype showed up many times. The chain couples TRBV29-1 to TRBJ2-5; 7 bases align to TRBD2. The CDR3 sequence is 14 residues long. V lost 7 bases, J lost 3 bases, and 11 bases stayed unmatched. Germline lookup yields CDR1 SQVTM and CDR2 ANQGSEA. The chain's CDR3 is CSAGDPAGKETQYF. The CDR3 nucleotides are TGCAGCGCCGGGGACCCAGCGGGGAAAGAGACCCAGTACTTC.

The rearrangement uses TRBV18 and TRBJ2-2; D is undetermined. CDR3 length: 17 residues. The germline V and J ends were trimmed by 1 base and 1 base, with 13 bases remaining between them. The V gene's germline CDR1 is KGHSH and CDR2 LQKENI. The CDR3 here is CASSPLRLTENTGELFF. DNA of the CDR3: TGTGCCAGCTCACCACTCCGTCTAACCGAGAACACCGGGGAGCTGTTTTTT.

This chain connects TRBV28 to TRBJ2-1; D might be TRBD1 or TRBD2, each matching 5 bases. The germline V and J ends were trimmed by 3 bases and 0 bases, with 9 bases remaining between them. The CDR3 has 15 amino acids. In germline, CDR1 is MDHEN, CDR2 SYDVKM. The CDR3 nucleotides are TGTGCCAGCAGTTTGGGGGTCAGCTCCTACAATGAGCAGTTCTTC. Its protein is CASSLGVSSYNEQFF. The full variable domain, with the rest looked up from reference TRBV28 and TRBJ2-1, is DVKVTQSSRYLVKRTGEKVFLECVQDMDHENMFWYRQDPGLGLRLIYFSYDVKMKEKGDIPEGYSVSREKKERFSLILESASTNQTSMYLCASSLGVSSYNEQFFGPGTRLTVL.

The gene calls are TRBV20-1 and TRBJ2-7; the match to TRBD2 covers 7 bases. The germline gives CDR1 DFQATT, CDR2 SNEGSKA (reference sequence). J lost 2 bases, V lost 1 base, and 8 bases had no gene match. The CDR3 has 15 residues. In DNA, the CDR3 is TGCAGTGCTAGAGGCGGCGGGAGTATGGCCTACGAGCAGTACTTC. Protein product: CSARGGGSMAYEQYF.

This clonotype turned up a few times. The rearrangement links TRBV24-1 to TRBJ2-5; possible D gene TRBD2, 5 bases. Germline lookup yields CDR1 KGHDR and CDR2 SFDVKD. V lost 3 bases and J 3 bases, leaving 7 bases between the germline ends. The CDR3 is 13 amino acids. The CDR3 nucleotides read TGTGCCACCAGTGATAGCGGCGAAGAGACCCAGTACTTC. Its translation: CATSDSGEETQYF.

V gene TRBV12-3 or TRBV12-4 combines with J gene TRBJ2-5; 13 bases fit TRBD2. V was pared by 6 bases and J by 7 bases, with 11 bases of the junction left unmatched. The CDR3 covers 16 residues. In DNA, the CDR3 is TGTGCCAGCAGCCGAACTAGCGGGGGGGGGCCGTGGACCCAGTACTTC. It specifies CASSRTSGGGPWTQYF.

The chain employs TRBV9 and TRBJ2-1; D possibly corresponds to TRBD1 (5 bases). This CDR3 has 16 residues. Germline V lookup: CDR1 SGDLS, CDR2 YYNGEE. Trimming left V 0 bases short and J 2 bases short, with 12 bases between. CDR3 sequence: CASSVALETAYNEQFF. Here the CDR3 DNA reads TGTGCCAGCAGCGTAGCTTTGGAGACAGCCTACAATGAGCAGTTCTTC.

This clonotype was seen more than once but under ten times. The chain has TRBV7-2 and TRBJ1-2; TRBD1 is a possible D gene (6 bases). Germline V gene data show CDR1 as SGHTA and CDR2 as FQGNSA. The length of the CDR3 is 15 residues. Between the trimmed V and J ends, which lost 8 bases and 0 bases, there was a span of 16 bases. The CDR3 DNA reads TGTGCCAGCGCCTACAGGGCCAACCCTAACTATGGCTACACCTTC. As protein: CASAYRANPNYGYTF.

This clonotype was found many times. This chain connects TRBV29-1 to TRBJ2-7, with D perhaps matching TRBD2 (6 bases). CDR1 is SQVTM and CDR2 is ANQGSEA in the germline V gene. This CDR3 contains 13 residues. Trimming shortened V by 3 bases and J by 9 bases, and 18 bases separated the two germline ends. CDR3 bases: TGCAGCGTTGAGACTAGTGGGAGCAGAGGGCAGTACTTC. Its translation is CSVETSGSRGQYF.

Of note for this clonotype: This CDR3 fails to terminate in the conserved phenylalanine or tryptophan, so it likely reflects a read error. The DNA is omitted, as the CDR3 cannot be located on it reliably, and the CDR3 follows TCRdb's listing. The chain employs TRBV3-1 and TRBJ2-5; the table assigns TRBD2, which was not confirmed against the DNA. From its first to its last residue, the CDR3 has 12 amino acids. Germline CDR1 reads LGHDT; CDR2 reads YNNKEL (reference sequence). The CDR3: CASSMGHGDSII.

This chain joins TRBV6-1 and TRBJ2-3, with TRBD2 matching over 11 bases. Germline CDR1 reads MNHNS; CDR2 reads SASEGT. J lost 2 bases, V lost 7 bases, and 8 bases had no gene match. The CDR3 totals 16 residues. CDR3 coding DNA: TGTGCCAGCAAAACTAGCGGGGGCACCTCCACAGATACGCAGTATTTT. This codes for CASKTSGGTSTDTQYF.

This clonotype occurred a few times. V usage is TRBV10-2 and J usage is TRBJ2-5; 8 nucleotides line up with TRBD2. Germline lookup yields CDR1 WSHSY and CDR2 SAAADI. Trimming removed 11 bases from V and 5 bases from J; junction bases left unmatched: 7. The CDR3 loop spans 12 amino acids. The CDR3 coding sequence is TGCGCCGCAGGACTAGCTGGGGAGACCCAGTACTTC. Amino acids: CAAGLAGETQYF.

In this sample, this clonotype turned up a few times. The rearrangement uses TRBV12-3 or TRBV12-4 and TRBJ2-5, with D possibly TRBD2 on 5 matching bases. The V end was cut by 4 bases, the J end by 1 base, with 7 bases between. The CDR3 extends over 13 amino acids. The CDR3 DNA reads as TGTGCCAGCAGTTCCCGGGGCCAAGAGACCCAGTACTTC. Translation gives CASSSRGQETQYF.

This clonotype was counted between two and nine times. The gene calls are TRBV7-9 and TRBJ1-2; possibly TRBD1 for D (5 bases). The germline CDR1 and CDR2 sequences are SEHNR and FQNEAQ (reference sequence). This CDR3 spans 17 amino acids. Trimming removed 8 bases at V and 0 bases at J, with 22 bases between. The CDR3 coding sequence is TGTGCCAGCGACCCCGGGGGGTCCTGGGCCCCTAACTATGGCTACACCTTC. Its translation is CASDPGGSWAPNYGYTF.

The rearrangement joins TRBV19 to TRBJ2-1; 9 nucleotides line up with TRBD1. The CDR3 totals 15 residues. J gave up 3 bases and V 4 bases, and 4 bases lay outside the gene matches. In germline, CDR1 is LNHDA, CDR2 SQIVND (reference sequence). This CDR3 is CASSKTGGGYNEQFF. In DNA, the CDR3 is TGTGCCAGTAGTAAAACAGGGGGCGGCTACAATGAGCAGTTCTTC.